This section outlines one T cell receptor (beta chain) sequence together with its context. The data are from a study of blood T cell repertoires in COVID-19. The repertoire was sequenced with immunoSEQ multiplex PCR; TCRdb's copy has only in-frame clones and lacks some. The data hold tens of thousands of clones, with roughly nine tenths observed a single time. The ends were cut back, 6 bases at V and 2 bases at J, with 8 bases in the middle. The CDR3 extends over 13 amino acids. Material for sequencing was peripheral blood. This TCR was sampled from a man in his fifties or sixties with active or convalescent COVID-19. The chain carries TRBV12-3 or TRBV12-4 and TRBJ1-3, with D perhaps TRBD1 (5 bases). CDR3 sequence: CASSGGAGNTIYF. The CDR3 DNA sequence: TGTGCCAGCAGCGGGGGGGCTGGAAACACCATATATTTT.